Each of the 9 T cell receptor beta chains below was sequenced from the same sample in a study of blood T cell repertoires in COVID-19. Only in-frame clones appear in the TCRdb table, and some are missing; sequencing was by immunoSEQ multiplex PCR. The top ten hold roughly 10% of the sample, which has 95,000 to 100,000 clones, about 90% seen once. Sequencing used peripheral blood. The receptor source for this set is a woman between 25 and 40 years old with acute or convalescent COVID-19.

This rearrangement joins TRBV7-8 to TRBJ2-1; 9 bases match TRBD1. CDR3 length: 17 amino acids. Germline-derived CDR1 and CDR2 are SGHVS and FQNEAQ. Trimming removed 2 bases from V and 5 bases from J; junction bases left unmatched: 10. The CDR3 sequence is CASSLRLGTGINNEQFF. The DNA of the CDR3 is TGTGCCAGCAGCTTAAGACTTGGGACAGGGATAAACAATGAGCAGTTCTTC.

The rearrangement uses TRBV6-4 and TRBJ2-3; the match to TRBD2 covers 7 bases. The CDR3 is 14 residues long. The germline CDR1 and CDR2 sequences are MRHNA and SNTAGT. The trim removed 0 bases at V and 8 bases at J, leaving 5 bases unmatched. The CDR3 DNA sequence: TGTGCCAGCAGTGACTCGAGCGGGACGGGTACGCAGTATTTT. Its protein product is CASSDSSGTGTQYF.

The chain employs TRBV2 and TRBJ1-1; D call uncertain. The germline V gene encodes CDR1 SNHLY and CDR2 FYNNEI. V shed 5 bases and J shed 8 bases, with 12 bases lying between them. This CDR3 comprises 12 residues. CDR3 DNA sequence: TGTGCCAGCAGTTTCCGGGATGCCGAAGCTTTCTTT. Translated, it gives CASSFRDAEAFF.

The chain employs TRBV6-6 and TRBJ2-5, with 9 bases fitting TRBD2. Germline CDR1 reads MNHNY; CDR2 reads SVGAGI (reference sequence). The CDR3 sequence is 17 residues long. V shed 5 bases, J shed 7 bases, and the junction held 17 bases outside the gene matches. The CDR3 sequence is CASSPQGQGGREGTQYF. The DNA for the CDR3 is TGTGCCAGCAGTCCACAGGGCCAAGGCGGGCGGGAGGGGACCCAGTACTTC.

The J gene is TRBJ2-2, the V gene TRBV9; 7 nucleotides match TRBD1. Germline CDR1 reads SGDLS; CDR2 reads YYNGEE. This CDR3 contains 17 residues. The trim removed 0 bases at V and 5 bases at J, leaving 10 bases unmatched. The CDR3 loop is CASSVVSTGSLTGELFF. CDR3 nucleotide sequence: TGTGCCAGCAGCGTAGTCTCGACAGGGTCACTGACCGGGGAGCTGTTTTTT.

The DNA of the CDR3 is TGCGCCAGCAGCCAAACCCCGGGACAGAATGAAAAACTGTTTTTT. It is translated as CASSQTPGQNEKLFF. V usage is TRBV5-1 and J usage is TRBJ1-4, with 7 positions matching TRBD1. CDR3 length equals 15 residues. The germline CDR1 and CDR2 sequences are SGHRS and YFSETQ. Trimming cost V 4 bases and J 5 bases; bases outside gene matches: 8.

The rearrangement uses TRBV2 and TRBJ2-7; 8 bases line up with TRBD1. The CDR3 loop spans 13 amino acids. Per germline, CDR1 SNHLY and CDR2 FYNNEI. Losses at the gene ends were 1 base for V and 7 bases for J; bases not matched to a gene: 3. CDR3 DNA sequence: TGTGCCAGCAGTGAAGAGGACAGGGTTGAGCAGTACTTC. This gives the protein CASSEEDRVEQYF. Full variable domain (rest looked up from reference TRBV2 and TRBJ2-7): EPEVTQTPSHQVTQMGQEVILRCVPISNHLYFYWYRQILGQKVEFLVSFYNNEISEKSEIFDDQFSVERPDGSNFTLKIRSTKLEDSAMYFCASSEEDRVEQYFGPGTRLTVT.

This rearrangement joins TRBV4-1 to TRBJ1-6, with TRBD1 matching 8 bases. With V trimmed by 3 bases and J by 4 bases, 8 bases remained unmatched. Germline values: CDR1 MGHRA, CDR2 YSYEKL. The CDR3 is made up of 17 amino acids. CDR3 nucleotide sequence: TGCGCCAGCAGCCACGTCCAAGGACAGGGTTATAATTCACCCCTCCACTTT. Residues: CASSHVQGQGYNSPLHF.

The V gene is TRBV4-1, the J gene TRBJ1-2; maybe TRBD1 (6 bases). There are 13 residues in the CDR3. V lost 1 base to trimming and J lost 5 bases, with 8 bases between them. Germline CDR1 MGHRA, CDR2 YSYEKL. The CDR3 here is CASSQAGVYGYTF. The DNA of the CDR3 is TGCGCCAGCAGCCAAGCAGGGGTTTATGGCTACACCTTC.